The clone carrying this TCR beta chain was detected a few times. Diagnoses rested on clinical symptoms, serum thyroxine and TRAb, thyroid ultrasound and orbital computed tomography. This CDR3 spans 18 amino acids. Germline values: CDR1 SGHVS, CDR2 FQNEAQ. V was pared by 4 bases and J by 0 bases, with 9 bases of the junction left unmatched. The data derive from a study of T cells in Graves' hyperthyroidism and ophthalmopathy. Study context: It was at initial diagnosis, before any treatment, that peripheral blood was collected.

Amplified TCR beta CDR3 regions derived from RNA transcripts. When the TCR CDR3 underwent first-round RT-PCR, the HTBI primer set was used. TCRdb re-analysed the multiplex PCR reads in MiXCR, keeping a single row per CDR3 protein. The sample lists nearly 600,000 distinct CDR3 sequences; 14% were seen once. Sequenced material: blood. This rearrangement joins TRBV7-8 to TRBJ1-2; 12 bases fit TRBD1. The sequence came from a woman aged 18-29 years with Graves' ophthalmopathy. The CDR3 protein is CASSSPRDRGRANYGYTF. Here the CDR3 DNA reads TGTGCCAGCAGCTCCCCGAGGGACAGGGGGCGAGCTAACTATGGCTACACCTTC.